This T cell receptor beta chain was sequenced in a study of blood T cell repertoires in COVID-19. Overall study: Sample material is recorded as cDNA or gDNA derived from T cells, B-cell-depleted T cells, or PBMCs.

Generated by immunoSEQ multiplex PCR, the TCRdb table keeps only in-frame clones and is missing some. The table lists fewer than 110,000 clones, approximately 91% of them singletons, with approximately 15% in the top ten. Trimming left V 0 bases short and J 1 base short, with 13 bases between. In germline, CDR1 is SGDLS, CDR2 YYNGEE. The CDR3 totals 16 residues. Source material: peripheral blood. The receptor was isolated from a man aged 50 to 59 with acute or convalescent COVID-19. This chain links TRBV9 with TRBJ2-5; a weak D match, TRBD1 (6 bases). CDR3 sequence (DNA): TGTGCCAGCAGCGTAGACTTGGGGGCGGGCCAAGAGACCCAGTACTTC. The encoded protein is CASSVDLGAGQETQYF.